Below, one T cell receptor beta chain is given with its context. Clones were read by immunoSEQ multiplex PCR, and TCRdb kept only the in-frame ones, dropping some. In the table there are approximately 240,000 clones, approximately 65% of which are singletons. Germline V gene lookup returns CDR1 SGHNT and CDR2 YYREEE (reference sequence). There are 17 residues in the CDR3. With 4 bases removed from V and 0 bases from J, the gap between germline ends came to 17 bases. The data are from a study of shared clonotypes between healthy human individuals. Sequencing was done on a sample of memory CD4+ T cells sorted from blood. As to subset: CD45RA-negative fraction. The sequence came from a man under 40 in good health. J is TRBJ2-4 and V is TRBV5-4; a possible D gene is TRBD1 (5 bases). The CDR3 protein is CASSRKNRNLAKNIQYF. The DNA of the CDR3 is TGTGCCAGCAGCCGAAAAAACAGGAACTTAGCCAAAAACATTCAGTACTTC.